The 26 T cell receptor beta chains below come from one sample, sequenced in a study of blood T cell repertoires in COVID-19. The method was immunoSEQ multiplex PCR; TCRdb's version includes in-frame clones alone and lacks a portion of them. The sample consists of roughly 100,000 clones, approximately 84% of them appearing once. The sample comprised peripheral blood. The source of these receptors is a woman aged 60 to 75 with acute or convalescent COVID-19.

This sequence joins TRBV3-1 (or the pseudogene TRBV3-2) and TRBJ1-2, with TRBD1 matching 9 bases. This CDR3 has 14 amino acids. Losses at the gene ends were 6 bases for V and 6 bases for J; bases not matched to a gene: 8. CDR1 LGHDT and CDR2 YNNKEL come from the germline V gene (reference sequence). The CDR3 is CASSSGQGQNGYTF. DNA for the CDR3: TGTGCCAGCAGTTCGGGACAGGGACAGAATGGCTACACCTTC.

This clone is a singleton in its sample. The chain recombines TRBV25-1 with TRBJ2-1, with 8 bases identical to TRBD2. The CDR3 is 15 amino acids. Trimming cost V 4 bases and J 6 bases; bases outside gene matches: 8. Germline assignment: CDR1 MGHDK and CDR2 SYGVNS. CDR3: CASSGSGTRVNEQFF. DNA of the CDR3: TGTGCCAGCAGTGGCTCCGGGACTAGAGTCAATGAGCAGTTCTTC.

The rearrangement links TRBV9 to TRBJ1-2; D perhaps matches TRBD1 (5 bases). Germline V gene sequence: CDR1 SGDLS, CDR2 YYNGEE. V was shortened by 6 bases and J by 6 bases, with 18 bases between the two germline ends. The CDR3 totals 14 residues. The CDR3 DNA is TGTGCCAGCACCACCGGGGGATTCTCCAATGGCTACACCTTC. Protein: CASTTGGFSNGYTF.

This chain connects TRBV19 to TRBJ1-6; maybe TRBD1 (5 bases). The germline gives CDR1 LNHDA, CDR2 SQIVND (reference sequence). V gave up 10 bases and J gave up 4 bases, with 11 bases separating them. The CDR3 runs 13 residues. CDR3 DNA: TGTGCCATTTCCCAGGGTTATAATTCACCCCTCCACTTT. The encoded protein is CAISQGYNSPLHF.

The gene calls are TRBV7-2 and TRBJ1-1, with D possibly being TRBD1 (5 bases). Germline values: CDR1 SGHTA, CDR2 FQGNSA. CDR3 length: 15 residues. V was cut by 2 bases and J by 3 bases, with 13 bases left in between. The CDR3 spells CASSLYGGGDTEAFF. DNA for the CDR3: TGTGCCAGCAGCTTATATGGCGGAGGGGACACTGAAGCTTTCTTT.

The chain couples TRBV28 to TRBJ1-2, with a tentative D call TRBD1 (5 bases). The CDR3 spans 15 residues. V lost 2 bases to trimming and J lost 5 bases, with 15 bases between them. Per the germline V gene, CDR1 is MDHEN and CDR2 is SYDVKM. The chain's CDR3 is CASSLMGRDLYGYTF. The CDR3 DNA is TGTGCCAGCAGTTTAATGGGGAGGGACTTATATGGCTACACCTTC.

The J gene is TRBJ1-1, the V gene TRBV20-1, with D unresolved. The CDR3 extends over 14 amino acids. Germline V CDR1 and CDR2: DFQATT, SNEGSKA (reference sequence). Trimming took 3 bases from V and 1 from J, leaving 12 bases between them. This chain's CDR3 is CSASLGSPNTEAFF. CDR3 coding DNA: TGCAGTGCTAGTTTGGGGAGCCCGAACACTGAAGCTTTCTTT.

The V call is TRBV19, the J call TRBJ2-1; 9 positions match TRBD2. The trim removed 5 bases at V and 0 bases at J, leaving 8 bases unmatched. The length of the CDR3 is 17 residues. The V gene's germline CDR1 is LNHDA and CDR2 SQIVND (reference sequence). CDR3 amino acids: CASSFASGANSYNEQFF. The CDR3, as DNA: TGTGCCAGTAGTTTCGCTAGCGGGGCTAACTCCTACAATGAGCAGTTCTTC. Together with reference TRBV19 and TRBJ2-1, the CDR3 gives the full variable domain: DGGITQSPKYLFRKEGQNVTLSCEQNLNHDAMYWYRQDPGQGLRLIYYSQIVNDFQKGDIAEGYSVSREKKESFPLTVTSAQKNPTAFYLCASSFASGANSYNEQFFGPGTRLTVL.

The CDR3, as DNA: TGTGCCAGCAGCCAACTTGGGCAGGGGGCGAGTGAGCAGTTCTTC. Its translation: CASSQLGQGASEQFF. This chain connects TRBV3-1 (or the pseudogene TRBV3-2) to TRBJ2-1; 8 bases fit TRBD1. J lost 9 bases, V lost 2 bases, and 9 bases had no gene match. CDR3 length: 15 amino acids. Germline V lookup: CDR1 LGHDT, CDR2 YNNKEL (reference sequence).

This rearrangement joins TRBV19 to TRBJ2-5, with 10 bases identical to TRBD2. V gave up 7 bases and J gave up 2 bases; unmatched junction bases: 10. This CDR3 has 16 residues. Per germline, CDR1 LNHDA and CDR2 SQIVND (reference sequence). The DNA for the CDR3 is TGTGCCAGTACCCCCTCTAGCGGGAGTTGGCAAGAGACCCAGTACTTC. Its translation is CASTPSSGSWQETQYF.

DNA for the CDR3: TGTGCCAGCACTGACAGAGGGAACACTGAAGCTTTCTTT. Translating it yields CASTDRGNTEAFF. V and J are TRBV25-1 and TRBJ1-1; possibly TRBD1 for D (5 bases). The CDR3 extends over 13 amino acids. Germline V gene lookup returns CDR1 MGHDK and CDR2 SYGVNS. V lost 7 bases, J lost 1 base, and 10 bases lay in between. Together with reference TRBV25-1 and TRBJ1-1, the CDR3 gives the full variable domain: EADIYQTPRYLVIGTGKKITLECSQTMGHDKMYWYQQDPGMELHLIHYSYGVNSTEKGDLSSESTVSRIRTEHFPLTLESARPSHTSQYLCASTDRGNTEAFFGQGTRLTVV.

The chain recombines TRBV30 with TRBJ2-7; 8 bases line up with TRBD1. The V segment lost 0 bases and the J segment 3 bases; nucleotides outside the gene matches: 7. The CDR3 contains 15 residues. The germline CDR1 and CDR2 sequences are GTSNPN and SVGIG (reference sequence). The CDR3 spells CAWSVLGTGVYEQYF. The CDR3 bases are TGTGCCTGGAGTGTACTGGGGACAGGCGTCTACGAGCAGTACTTC. The entire variable domain, with the rest obtained from reference TRBV30 and TRBJ2-7, is as follows: SQTIHQWPATLVQPVGSPLSLECTVEGTSNPNLYWYRQAAGRGLQLLFYSVGIGQISSEVPQNLSASRPQDRQFILSSKKLLLSDSGFYLCAWSVLGTGVYEQYFGPGTRLTVT.

The J gene is TRBJ2-1, the V gene TRBV27; 7 bases line up with TRBD2. Germline loops: CDR1 MNHEY, CDR2 SMNVEV (reference sequence). This CDR3 region has 17 residues. The junction had 13 bases not matched to a gene; V was cut back by 6 bases and J by 2 bases. The CDR3 nucleotides are TGTGCCAGCAGCCGGGCGACTAGCTTCGGAACCTACAATGAGCAGTTCTTC. It encodes CASSRATSFGTYNEQFF.

The chain combines TRBV7-9 with TRBJ1-1; D uncertain. The V end lost 5 bases, the J end lost 7 bases, and 11 bases lay between the germline ends. Germline-derived CDR1 and CDR2 are SEHNR and FQNEAQ (reference sequence). This CDR3 is 12 amino acids long. The CDR3 sequence is CASSPTGIEAFF. The CDR3 DNA follows: TGTGCCAGCAGCCCCACGGGGATTGAAGCTTTCTTT.

This chain links TRBV11-3 with TRBJ2-3; possible D gene TRBD1, 5 bases. Germline V lookup: CDR1 SGHNT, CDR2 YENEEA. CDR3 length equals 12 residues. Trimming took 5 bases from V and 7 from J, leaving 10 bases between them. The DNA of the CDR3 is TGTGCCAGCAGCCAGGGCCCAAATACGCAGTATTTT. Its translation is CASSQGPNTQYF.

This chain joins TRBV19 and TRBJ1-3, with D maybe TRBD1 (5 bases). Germline V CDR1 and CDR2: LNHDA, SQIVND (reference sequence). The CDR3 extends over 14 amino acids. V was cut by 7 bases and J by 3 bases, with 13 bases left in between. The CDR3 DNA follows: TGTGCCAGTACAATAGCGGGGCTTGGAAACACCATATATTTT. It yields the protein CASTIAGLGNTIYF.

The chain carries TRBV20-1 and TRBJ2-2; D is possibly TRBD1 (6 bases). Germline values: CDR1 DFQATT, CDR2 SNEGSKA (reference sequence). V lost 3 bases, J lost 6 bases, and 11 bases lay in between. This CDR3 spans 13 amino acids. The CDR3 reads CSASYRAAGELFF. Written as DNA, the CDR3 is TGCAGTGCTAGTTACAGGGCTGCCGGGGAGCTGTTTTTT.

This chain joins TRBV7-2 and TRBJ1-2; a weak D match, TRBD1 (6 bases). V lost 3 bases and J 8 bases, leaving 13 bases between the germline ends. This CDR3 is built from 13 residues. From germline, CDR1 is SGHTA and CDR2 FQGNSA. CDR3 in amino acids: CASSFSGQGGYTF. The CDR3 bases are TGTGCCAGCAGCTTCTCAGGGCAGGGGGGCTACACCTTC.

Notes on this clone: The CDR3 does not end in the conserved phenylalanine or tryptophan, so this is likely a read error. The V and J genes are TRBV7-9 and TRBJ1-1; TRBD1 matches 10 bases. The germline V gene encodes CDR1 SEHNR and CDR2 FQNEAQ (reference sequence). The CDR3 is made up of 15 amino acids. The ends lost 4 bases at V and 5 bases at J; junction bases unmatched: 7. CDR3 residues: CASSSADRGSTEAFS. DNA of the CDR3: TGTGCCAGCAGCTCCGCGGACAGGGGGAGTACTGAAGCTTTCTCT.

CDR3: CASSVRRSGGSTDTQYF. The CDR3 DNA is TGTGCCAGCAGCGTTAGACGATCCGGAGGTAGCACAGATACGCAGTATTTT. This chain links TRBV5-5 with TRBJ2-3, with D possibly TRBD2 on 5 matching bases. This CDR3 has 17 amino acids. Trimming stripped 4 bases from V and 0 bases from J, with 18 bases between. Germline V CDR1 and CDR2: SGHKS, YYEKEE (reference sequence).

This clone is a singleton in its sample. CDR3 sequence: CASSYSQANTEAFF. Here the CDR3 DNA reads TGTGCCAGCAGTTACTCCCAGGCGAACACTGAAGCTTTCTTT. The chain uses TRBV6-5 and TRBJ1-1; D unclear. The CDR3 length is 14 residues. Germline CDR1 is MNHEY and CDR2 is SVGAGI. The germline V and J ends were trimmed by 0 bases and 1 base, with 6 bases remaining between them.

V and J are TRBV9 and TRBJ2-5, with D perhaps TRBD2 (5 bases). Germline CDR1 is SGDLS and CDR2 is YYNGEE. CDR3 size: 18 residues. The V end was cut by 0 bases, the J end by 4 bases, with 22 bases between. The CDR3 sequence: CASSVASWCFGRRETQYF. The CDR3 region has the DNA TGTGCCAGCAGCGTAGCGTCGTGGTGTTTTGGGAGACGAGAGACCCAGTACTTC.

This chain joins TRBV4-1 and TRBJ2-1, with 9 bases lining up with TRBD1. Germline CDR1 is MGHRA and CDR2 is YSYEKL. The CDR3 spans 17 residues. Germline trimming cut 1 base from V and 5 bases from J; bases unmatched to any gene: 9. The CDR3 DNA reads TGCGCCAGCAGCCAAGGGGTAGCCCGGGACAGGGACAATGAGCAGTTCTTC. This translates into CASSQGVARDRDNEQFF.

This chain uses TRBV12-3 or TRBV12-4 with TRBJ2-7; 8 bases align to TRBD1. With 6 bases clipped from V and 5 bases from J, the junction kept 3 bases outside the gene matches. This CDR3 contains 12 residues. Written as DNA, the CDR3 is TGTGCCAGCAGCCCGACAGGGGACGAGCAGTACTTC. This translates into CASSPTGDEQYF.

In this sample, this clone turned up once. The rearrangement joins TRBV5-1 to TRBJ2-1, with TRBD2 matching over 7 bases. After removal of 0 bases from V and 6 bases from J, the junction contained 6 bases not matched to a gene. Germline values: CDR1 SGHRS, CDR2 YFSETQ. The CDR3 totals 15 residues. CDR3 amino acids: CASSLVSSGFNEQFF. The CDR3 region has the DNA TGCGCCAGCAGCTTGGTATCTAGCGGCTTCAATGAGCAGTTCTTC.

This clone was counted a few times. The chain carries TRBV11-2 and TRBJ2-5; the match to TRBD2 covers 9 bases. V was pared by 0 bases and J by 0 bases, with 5 bases of the junction left unmatched. The CDR3 totals 17 residues. Germline V gene sequence: CDR1 SGHAT, CDR2 FQNNGV. The CDR3 spells CASSLDPTSGYQETQYF. CDR3 DNA sequence: TGTGCCAGCAGCTTAGATCCAACTAGCGGGTACCAAGAGACCCAGTACTTC. The variable domain in full, completed from reference TRBV11-2 and TRBJ2-5, reads EAGVAQSPRYKIIEKRQSVAFWCNPISGHATLYWYQQILGQGPKLLIQFQNNGVVDDSQLPKDRFSAERLKGVDSTLKIQPAKLEDSAVYLCASSLDPTSGYQETQYFGPGTRLLVL.